This T cell receptor beta chain was sequenced for a study of Ad26.COV2.S vaccination and SARS-CoV-2 variants. Study-level background: Intramuscularly, Ad26.COV2.S was given either once or twice, 56 days apart.

The CDR3 consists of 17 residues. Germline V lookup: CDR1 LNHDA, CDR2 SQIVND (reference sequence). After removal of 1 base from V and 0 bases from J, the junction contained 9 bases not matched to a gene. The treatment is: approximately 18 received Ad26.COV2.S at low or high dose, single or two shots; 5 received placebo; per-sample allocation not given. Sampling occurred on day 63 after the first vaccine or placebo injection. In Boston, an adult donor aged 18-55 years took part. Repertoires were generated with immunoSEQ multiplex PCR, while TCRdb's copy carries only in-frame clones and drops some. The sample yields around 400,000 clones, 83% seen once.

This sequence originates from a person aged 18-60 years who received the Ad26.COV2.S COVID-19 vaccine or a placebo. This chain links TRBV19 with TRBJ2-7, with 7 bases matching TRBD2. Sequencing used peripheral blood, obtained in a trial of Ad26.COV2.S vaccine versus placebo. The CDR3 reads CASSIGPALADSYEQYF. The CDR3 region has the DNA TGTGCCAGTAGTATAGGACCCGCTCTAGCGGACTCCTACGAGCAGTACTTC.